This TCR beta chain was observed in a study of blood T cell repertoires in COVID-19. Study details: Spain, Italy and the United States supplied samples that represented acute and convalescent COVID-19. T cells, B-cell-depleted T cells, or PBMCs supplied cDNA or gDNA.

Source study methods: Quantification of nucleated cells was approximated via reference gene primer amplification. The table came from immunoSEQ multiplex PCR; TCRdb's copy has only in-frame clones and leaves some out. V and J calls and clone size are those listed in that table; D and trimming were worked out from the DNA. The sample includes about 65,000 clones, approximately 95% of them seen just once. Source material: peripheral blood. This sequence originates from a man between 65 and 85 years old with active COVID-19.

CDR3 in amino acids: CASSPSGTENIQYF. The CDR3 DNA reads TGTGCCAGCTCACCTTCCGGGACTGAAAACATTCAGTACTTC. V usage is TRBV18 and J usage is TRBJ2-4; D may be TRBD2 (6 bases). Trimming removed 3 bases from V and 5 bases from J, with 11 bases in between. Germline V gene sequence: CDR1 KGHSH, CDR2 LQKENI. The CDR3 spans 14 residues.